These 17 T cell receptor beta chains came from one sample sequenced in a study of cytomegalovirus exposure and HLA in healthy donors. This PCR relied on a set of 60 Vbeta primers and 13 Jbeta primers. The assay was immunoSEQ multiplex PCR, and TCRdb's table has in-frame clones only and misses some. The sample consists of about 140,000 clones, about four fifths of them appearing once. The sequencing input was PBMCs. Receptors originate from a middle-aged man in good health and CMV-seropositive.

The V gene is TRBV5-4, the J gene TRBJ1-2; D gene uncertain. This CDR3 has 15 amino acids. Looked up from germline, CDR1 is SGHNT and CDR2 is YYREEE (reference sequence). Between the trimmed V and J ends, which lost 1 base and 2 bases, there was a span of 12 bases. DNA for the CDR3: TGTGCCAGCAGCTTGTCTTCGGGGTCAAACTATGGCTACACCTTC. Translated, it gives CASSLSSGSNYGYTF.

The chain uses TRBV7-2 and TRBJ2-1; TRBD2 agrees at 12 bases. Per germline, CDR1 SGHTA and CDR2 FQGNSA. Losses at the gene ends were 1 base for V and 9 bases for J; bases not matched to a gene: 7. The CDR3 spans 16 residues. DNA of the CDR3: TGTGCCAGCAGCTTAGTATGGACTAGCGGGATTAGTGAGCAGTTCTTC. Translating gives CASSLVWTSGISEQFF. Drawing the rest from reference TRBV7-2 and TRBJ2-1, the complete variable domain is GAGVSQSPSNKVTEKGKDVELRCDPISGHTALYWYRQSLGQGLEFLIYFQGNSAPDKSGLPSDRFSAERTGGSVSTLTIQRTQQEDSAVYLCASSLVWTSGISEQFFGPGTRLTVL.

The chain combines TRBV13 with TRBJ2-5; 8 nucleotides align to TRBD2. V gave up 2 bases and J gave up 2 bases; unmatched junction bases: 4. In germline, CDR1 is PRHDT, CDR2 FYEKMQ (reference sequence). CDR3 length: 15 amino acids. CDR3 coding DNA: TGTGCCAGCAGCTTAACGGGAGGGGGGCAAGAGACCCAGTACTTC. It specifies CASSLTGGGQETQYF.

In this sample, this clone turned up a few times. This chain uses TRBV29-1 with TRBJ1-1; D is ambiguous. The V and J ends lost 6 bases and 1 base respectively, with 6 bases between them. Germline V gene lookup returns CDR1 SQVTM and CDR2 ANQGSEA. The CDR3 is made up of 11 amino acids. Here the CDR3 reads CSVRENTEAFF. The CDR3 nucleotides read TGCAGCGTGCGGGAGAACACTGAAGCTTTCTTT.

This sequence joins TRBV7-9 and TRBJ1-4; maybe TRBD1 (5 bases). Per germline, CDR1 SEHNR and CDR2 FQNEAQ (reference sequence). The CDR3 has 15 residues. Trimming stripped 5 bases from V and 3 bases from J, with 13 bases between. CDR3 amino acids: CASSLLRASNEKLFF. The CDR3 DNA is TGTGCCAGCAGCCTTCTCAGGGCTTCTAATGAAAAACTGTTTTTT.

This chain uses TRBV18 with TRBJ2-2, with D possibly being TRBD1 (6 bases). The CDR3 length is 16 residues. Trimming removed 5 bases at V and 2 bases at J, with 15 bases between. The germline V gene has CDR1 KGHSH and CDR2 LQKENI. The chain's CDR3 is CASSSSGQSNTGELFF. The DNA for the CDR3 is TGTGCCAGCTCAAGCTCCGGACAGAGTAACACCGGGGAGCTGTTTTTT.

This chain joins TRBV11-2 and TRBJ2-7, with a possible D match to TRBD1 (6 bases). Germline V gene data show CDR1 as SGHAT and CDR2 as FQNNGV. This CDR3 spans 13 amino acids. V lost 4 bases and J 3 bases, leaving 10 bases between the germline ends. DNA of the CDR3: TGTGCCAGCAGCTCTCTACAGGGCTACGAGCAGTACTTC. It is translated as CASSSLQGYEQYF. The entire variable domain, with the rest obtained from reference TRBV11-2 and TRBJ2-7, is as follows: EAGVAQSPRYKIIEKRQSVAFWCNPISGHATLYWYQQILGQGPKLLIQFQNNGVVDDSQLPKDRFSAERLKGVDSTLKIQPAKLEDSAVYLCASSSLQGYEQYFGPGTRLTVT.

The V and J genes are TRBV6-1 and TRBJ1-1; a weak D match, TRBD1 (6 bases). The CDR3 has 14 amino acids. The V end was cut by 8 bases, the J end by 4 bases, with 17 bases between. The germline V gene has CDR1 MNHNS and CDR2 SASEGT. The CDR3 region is CASRRRGAATEAFF. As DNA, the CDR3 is TGTGCCAGCCGGAGACGGGGGGCGGCCACTGAAGCTTTCTTT.

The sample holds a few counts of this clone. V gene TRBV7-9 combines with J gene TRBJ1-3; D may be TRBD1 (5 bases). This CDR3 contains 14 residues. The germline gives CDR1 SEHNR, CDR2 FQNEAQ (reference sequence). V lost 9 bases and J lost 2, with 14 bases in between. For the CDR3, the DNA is TGTGCCAGGAGGAGTGACAGTGCTGGAAACACCATATATTTT. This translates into CARRSDSAGNTIYF.

As DNA, the CDR3 is TGCGCCAGCAGCTTGGCTGGGCCCGGTAATTACGAGCAGTACTTC. Translation: CASSLAGPGNYEQYF. The chain combines TRBV5-1 with TRBJ2-7; D gene ambiguous. V gave up 0 bases and J gave up 4 bases, with 14 bases separating them. From germline, CDR1 is SGHRS and CDR2 YFSETQ. CDR3 size: 15 residues.

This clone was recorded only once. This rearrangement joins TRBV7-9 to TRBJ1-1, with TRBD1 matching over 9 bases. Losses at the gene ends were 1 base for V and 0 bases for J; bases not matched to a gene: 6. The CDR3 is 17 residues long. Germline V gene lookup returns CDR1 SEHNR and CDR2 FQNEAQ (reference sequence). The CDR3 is CASSLGYRGRMNTEAFF. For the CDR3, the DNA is TGTGCCAGCAGCTTAGGTTACAGGGGGCGTATGAACACTGAAGCTTTCTTT.

This CDR3 is CASSGTSSDTQYF. The CDR3, as DNA: TGCGCCAGCAGCGGGACTTCCTCAGATACGCAGTATTTT. The chain is built from TRBV5-1 and TRBJ2-3; D possibly corresponds to TRBD2 (6 bases). CDR1 and CDR2 from the germline V gene are SGHRS and YFSETQ. The CDR3 loop spans 13 amino acids. The ends were cut back, 4 bases at V and 4 bases at J, with 10 bases in the middle. The full variable domain, its missing parts supplied by reference TRBV5-1 and TRBJ2-3, is KAGVTQTPRYLIKTRGQQVTLSCSPISGHRSVSWYQQTPGQGLQFLFEYFSETQRNKGNFPGRFSGRQFSNSRSEMNVSTLELGDSALYLCASSGTSSDTQYFGPGTRLTVL.

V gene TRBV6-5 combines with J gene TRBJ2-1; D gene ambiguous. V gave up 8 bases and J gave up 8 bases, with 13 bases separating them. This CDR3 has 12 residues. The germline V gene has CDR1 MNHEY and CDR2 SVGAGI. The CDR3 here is CASLHEEDEQFF. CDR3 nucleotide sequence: TGTGCCAGCCTTCACGAGGAAGATGAGCAGTTCTTC.

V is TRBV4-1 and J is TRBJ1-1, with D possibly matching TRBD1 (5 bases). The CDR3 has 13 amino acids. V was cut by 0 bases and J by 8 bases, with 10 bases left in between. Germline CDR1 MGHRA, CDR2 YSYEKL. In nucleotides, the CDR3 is TGCGCCAGCAGCCAAGAACTCGCAGGGGAAGCTTTCTTT. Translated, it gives CASSQELAGEAFF.

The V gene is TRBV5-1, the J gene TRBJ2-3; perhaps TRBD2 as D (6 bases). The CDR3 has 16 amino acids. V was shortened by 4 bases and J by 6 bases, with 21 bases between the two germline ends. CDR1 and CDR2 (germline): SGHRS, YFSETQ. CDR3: CASSPNKRAAGDTQYF. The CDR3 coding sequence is TGCGCCAGCAGCCCTAACAAGCGGGCGGCGGGTGATACGCAGTATTTT.

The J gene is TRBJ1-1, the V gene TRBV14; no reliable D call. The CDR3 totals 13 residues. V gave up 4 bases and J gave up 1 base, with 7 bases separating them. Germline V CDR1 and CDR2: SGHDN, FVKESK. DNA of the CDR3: TGTGCCAGCAGCCTACTAGGGAACACTGAAGCTTTCTTT. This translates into CASSLLGNTEAFF.

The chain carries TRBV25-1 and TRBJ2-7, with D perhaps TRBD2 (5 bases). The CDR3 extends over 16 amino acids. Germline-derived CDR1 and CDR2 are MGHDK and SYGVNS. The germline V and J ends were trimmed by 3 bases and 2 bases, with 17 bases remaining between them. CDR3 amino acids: CASSDFSTRETYEQYF. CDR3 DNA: TGTGCCAGCAGTGACTTCTCGACCCGGGAAACCTACGAGCAGTACTTC.